A single sample gave rise to the 21 T cell receptor beta chains below, sequenced in a study of beta chain features in type 1 diabetes. Investigators reverse transcribed all isolated RNA, so they sequenced expressed TCRB transcripts. Method: immunoSEQ multiplex PCR; TCRdb's copy keeps in-frame clones and lacks some. The repertoire holds about half a million clones, with approximately 30% as singletons. The sample was naive CD4+ T cells from blood. The origin of the receptors is a man in his late teens or twenties in good health.

The J gene is TRBJ2-7, the V gene TRBV29-1, with D hard to call. Deletions cut 4 bases from V and 2 bases from J, with 12 bases between. CDR1 is SQVTM and CDR2 is ANQGSEA in the germline V gene. The CDR3 totals 13 residues. The CDR3 protein is CSVVVKHPYEQYF. The CDR3 DNA reads TGCAGCGTTGTTGTAAAGCATCCCTACGAGCAGTACTTC.

The chain has TRBV6-5 and TRBJ1-3, with D possibly matching TRBD1 (5 bases). Germline assignment: CDR1 MNHEY and CDR2 SVGAGI. The CDR3 consists of 16 residues. The ends were cut back, 2 bases at V and 0 bases at J, with 11 bases in the middle. CDR3 bases: TGTGCCAGCAGTTACGGGGCGAGCACCTCTGGAAACACCATATATTTT. Amino acids: CASSYGASTSGNTIYF.

This clone occurred a few times. The chain uses TRBV7-2 and TRBJ1-1; D not resolved. Trimming took off 1 base at V and 7 bases at J, with 10 bases between the two ends. The germline V gene has CDR1 SGHTA and CDR2 FQGNSA. The CDR3 is made up of 13 amino acids. CDR3 region: CASSLVGPSEAFF. The CDR3 bases are TGTGCCAGCAGCTTAGTGGGCCCGAGTGAAGCTTTCTTT.

This clone was found a few times. V and J are TRBV6-6 and TRBJ2-3; D may be TRBD2 (6 bases). The CDR3 runs 15 residues. V was pared by 5 bases and J by 6 bases, with 18 bases between. CDR1 MNHNY and CDR2 SVGAGI come from the germline V gene (reference sequence). This CDR3 reads CASSPSVQYRDTQYF. The CDR3 coding sequence is TGTGCCAGCAGTCCTAGCGTACAGTATAGGGATACGCAGTATTTT.

The chain has TRBV30 and TRBJ2-3; the D is unclear. Germline CDR1 GTSNPN, CDR2 SVGIG (reference sequence). The V end lost 3 bases, the J end lost 6 bases, and 10 bases lay between the germline ends. The CDR3 extends over 12 amino acids. In DNA, the CDR3 is TGTGCCTGGAGCCTCCTCGGGGATACGCAGTATTTT. This encodes CAWSLLGDTQYF.

The rearrangement joins TRBV7-6 to TRBJ2-1, with a weak D call TRBD2 (6 bases). This CDR3 has 14 residues. The germline V and J ends were trimmed by 4 bases and 6 bases, with 13 bases remaining between them. In germline, CDR1 is SGHVS, CDR2 FNYEAQ. CDR3 loop: CASSSIRGTNEQFF. For the CDR3, the DNA is TGTGCCAGCAGCTCTATCCGGGGGACCAATGAGCAGTTCTTC.

This clone turned up a few times. The chain uses TRBV7-9 and TRBJ2-3, with TRBD2 matching over 7 bases. Trimming removed 5 bases from V and 6 bases from J; junction bases left unmatched: 8. This CDR3 comprises 14 residues. The germline CDR1 and CDR2 sequences are SEHNR and FQNEAQ (reference sequence). The CDR3 is CASSPSGGVDTQYF. CDR3 nucleotides: TGTGCCAGCAGCCCTAGCGGAGGGGTGGATACGCAGTATTTT.

This chain joins TRBV6-5 and TRBJ2-1; D unresolved. V lost 0 bases to trimming and J lost 6 bases, with 9 bases between them. This CDR3 is built from 14 residues. Per germline, CDR1 MNHEY and CDR2 SVGAGI. Written as DNA, the CDR3 is TGTGCCAGCAGTTACTCTATCGCCCCCAATGAGCAGTTCTTC. It codes for CASSYSIAPNEQFF.

V is TRBV7-9 and J is TRBJ2-3; no firm D call. CDR1 and CDR2 (germline): SEHNR, FQNEAQ (reference sequence). There are 15 residues in the CDR3. Trimming stripped 1 base from V and 3 bases from J, with 11 bases between. For the CDR3, the DNA is TGTGCCAGCAGCTTAGGGCTTTCGAGTACAGATACGCAGTATTTT. Protein: CASSLGLSSTDTQYF.

The chain links TRBV2 to TRBJ2-3, with D perhaps TRBD2 (5 bases). The CDR3 spans 13 residues. The germline V gene encodes CDR1 SNHLY and CDR2 FYNNEI. The V end lost 7 bases, the J end lost 2 bases, and 10 bases lay between the germline ends. CDR3 sequence: CASNAGFTDTQYF. CDR3 nucleotides: TGTGCCAGCAACGCGGGTTTCACAGATACGCAGTATTTT.

The chain has TRBV25-1 and TRBJ1-2, with 9 bases fitting TRBD1. The V segment lost 3 bases and the J segment 6 bases; nucleotides outside the gene matches: 2. This CDR3 contains 13 residues. Germline-derived CDR1 and CDR2 are MGHDK and SYGVNS. Here the CDR3 DNA reads TGTGCCAGCAGTGACAGACAGGGGGATGGCTACACCTTC. Its translation is CASSDRQGDGYTF.

This clone was recorded a few times. This chain uses TRBV11-2 with TRBJ2-1; 11 positions match TRBD2. Germline V gene sequence: CDR1 SGHAT, CDR2 FQNNGV. The V segment lost 0 bases and the J segment 4 bases; nucleotides outside the gene matches: 5. The CDR3 has 17 residues. The CDR3 loop reads CASSLDPTSGTYNEQFF. The DNA for the CDR3 is TGTGCCAGCAGCTTAGACCCGACTAGCGGGACGTACAATGAGCAGTTCTTC.

The chain carries TRBV30 and TRBJ2-3, with D tentatively TRBD1 or TRBD2 (5 bases each). V lost 0 bases and J lost 4, with 8 bases in between. Per germline, CDR1 GTSNPN and CDR2 SVGIG (reference sequence). CDR3 length equals 13 residues. CDR3 residues: CAWSVLGADTQYF. CDR3 DNA sequence: TGTGCCTGGAGTGTACTGGGGGCAGATACGCAGTATTTT. Based on the CDR3 plus reference TRBV30 and TRBJ2-3, the full variable domain is SQTIHQWPATLVQPVGSPLSLECTVEGTSNPNLYWYRQAAGRGLQLLFYSVGIGQISSEVPQNLSASRPQDRQFILSSKKLLLSDSGFYLCAWSVLGADTQYFGPGTRLTVL.

The chain couples TRBV21-1 to TRBJ2-5; TRBD2 is taken as the D call from the table, unchecked against the DNA. TRBV21-1 corresponds to a pseudogene. This CDR3 region has 14 residues. CDR3 in DNA: TGTGCCAGCACCAAGGCCCAGCGGCAAGAGACCCAGTACTTC. It is translated as CASTKAQRQETQYF.

This clone was observed a handful of times. This sample also contains other DNA sequences that code for the same CDR3. The V and J genes are TRBV29-1 and TRBJ1-2, with D perhaps TRBD1 (5 bases). This CDR3 is built from 11 residues. Trimming shortened V by 4 bases and J by 4 bases, and 7 bases separated the two germline ends. The germline gives CDR1 SQVTM, CDR2 ANQGSEA. Here the CDR3 reads CSVAGSYGYTF. Here the CDR3 DNA reads TGCAGCGTTGCAGGGTCCTATGGCTACACCTTC.

This chain uses TRBV7-9 with TRBJ2-7; D is unresolved. Per germline, CDR1 SEHNR and CDR2 FQNEAQ (reference sequence). Trimming took 5 bases from V and 7 from J, leaving 9 bases between them. This CDR3 contains 11 residues. CDR3 nucleotides: TGTGCCAGCAGCGAAAATGTGGAGCAGTACTTC. Translated, it gives CASSENVEQYF.

This clone was counted a few times. The J gene is TRBJ2-5, the V gene TRBV7-2, with 7 bases identical to TRBD1. V lost 3 bases and J lost 4; bases outside the gene matches: 5. The germline CDR1 and CDR2 sequences are SGHTA and FQGNSA. There are 14 residues in the CDR3. This CDR3 is CASSLGQLGETQYF. The CDR3 nucleotides read TGTGCCAGCAGCTTGGGACAGCTTGGAGAGACCCAGTACTTC.

This clone was picked up a small number of times. The rearrangement joins TRBV28 to TRBJ1-2; D gene unclear. V lost 6 bases and J 6 bases, leaving 8 bases between the germline ends. The CDR3 has 11 residues. Germline V gives CDR1 MDHEN, CDR2 SYDVKM. The CDR3 nucleotides are TGTGCCAGCAGCAGAATTAATGGCTACACCTTC. Encoded protein: CASSRINGYTF.

This rearrangement joins TRBV28 to TRBJ2-7; 7 bases map to TRBD1. Trimming at V came to 6 bases and at J to 6 bases, leaving 11 bases not matched to a gene. This CDR3 region has 14 residues. CDR1 and CDR2 from the germline V gene are MDHEN and SYDVKM. Here the CDR3 DNA reads TGTGCCAGCAGGATAAGGGACAGCCCCCGCGAGCAGTACTTC. Its protein product is CASRIRDSPREQYF. Full variable domain (rest looked up from reference TRBV28 and TRBJ2-7): DVKVTQSSRYLVKRTGEKVFLECVQDMDHENMFWYRQDPGLGLRLIYFSYDVKMKEKGDIPEGYSVSREKKERFSLILESASTNQTSMYLCASRIRDSPREQYFGPGTRLTVT.

Comment on this clone: Other DNA sequences within the sample encode an identical CDR3. In DNA, the CDR3 is TGCAGTGCTAGACGTGAGACCCAGTACTTC. It specifies CSARRETQYF. The J gene is TRBJ2-5, the V gene TRBV20-1; D is undetermined. The length of the CDR3 is 10 residues. Germline V gene data show CDR1 as DFQATT and CDR2 as SNEGSKA (reference sequence). V dropped 2 bases and J dropped 5 bases, with 3 bases sitting between them.

A few counts support this clone. The chain links TRBV5-1 to TRBJ2-5, with D possibly being TRBD1 (6 bases). From germline, CDR1 is SGHRS and CDR2 YFSETQ. CDR3 length: 13 residues. The V gene lost 7 bases and the J gene lost 9 bases, with 19 bases spanning the gap. The chain's CDR3 is CASALEGQGSQYF. The CDR3 DNA is TGCGCCAGCGCCCTCGAGGGACAAGGCTCCCAGTACTTC.